This T cell receptor beta chain originates from a study of PD-L1 blockade in urothelial cancer. Profiled with immunoSEQ multiplex PCR; TCRdb holds only in-frame clones, not every one. The sample includes tens of thousands of clones, 86% seen only once; the top ten take approximately 31%. From germline, CDR1 is SNHLY and CDR2 FYNNEI. Trimming cost V 8 bases and J 2 bases, with 9 bases left between them. The CDR3 covers 12 residues. This material consisted of PBMCs, taken around atezolizumab (anti-PD-L1) treatment. The TCR comes from a man aged 55 to 69 with urothelial cancer. V is TRBV2 and J is TRBJ1-2; D is unclear. In DNA, the CDR3 is TGTGCCAGCGGAGGTTCGAACTATGGCTACACCTTC. This encodes CASGGSNYGYTF.